This is a list of T cell receptor beta chains from one sample in a study of blood T cells in healthy people across ages. Each CDR3 protein is one row after TCRdb ran MiXCR on the 5' RACE reads. Of approximately 1,000,000 distinct CDR3 sequences in the sample, more than 40% were seen once. The sample consisted of blood. The source of these receptors is a woman aged 60-75 years in good health. The CDR3 runs from the conserved cysteine through the conserved F or W. A D gene is named only where the DNA matches it firmly. Clone size appears in some rows only: once, few, many, or a class for an expanded clone.

D	size	V	J	CDR3	DNA
-	-	TRBV27	TRBJ1-2	CASSSTGSNRGYTF	TGTGCCAGCAGTTCTACGGGATCAAACAGGGGCTACACCTTC
-	-	TRBV7-6	TRBJ2-3	CASSRTRGPSTDTQYF	TGTGCCAGCAGCCGTACACGGGGGCCTAGCACAGATACGCAGTATTTT
-	few	TRBV10-3	TRBJ1-1	CAIRGSDRNTEAFF	TGTGCCATCAGGGGAAGTGACAGGAACACTGAAGCTTTCTTT
-	few	TRBV20-1	TRBJ1-2	CSARDVANYGYTF	TGCAGTGCTAGAGATGTAGCTAACTATGGCTACACCTTC
TRBD2	few	TRBV7-3	TRBJ2-7	CASSPDGAGGWYEQYF	TGTGCCAGCAGCCCCGATGGGGCGGGAGGATGGTACGAGCAGTACTTC
-	-	TRBV27	TRBJ1-2	CASSLSRGLVGYTF	TGTGCCAGCAGTTTATCGAGAGGGTTGGTCGGCTACACCTTC
-	-	TRBV25-1	TRBJ1-5	CASSGTFSNQPQHF	TGTGCCAGCAGTGGGACGTTTAGCAATCAGCCCCAGCATTTT
TRBD1	once	TRBV20-1	TRBJ1-1	CSARKGGPKLEAFF	TGCAGTGCTAGAAAAGGGGGCCCCAAACTGGAAGCTTTCTTT
TRBD2	few	TRBV7-3	TRBJ2-1	CASSLTLAGSYNEQFF	TGTGCCAGCAGCTTGACATTAGCGGGCTCCTACAATGAGCAGTTCTTC
TRBD2	-	TRBV6-2/TRBV6-3	TRBJ2-2	CASSYDGLEIDTGELFF	TGTGCCAGCAGTTACGATGGACTAGAAATCGACACCGGGGAGCTGTTTTTT
TRBD1	few	TRBV20-1	TRBJ2-5	CSANRQGADMETQYF	TGCAGTGCTAACCGACAGGGGGCAGATATGGAGACCCAGTACTTC
TRBD2	-	TRBV4-1	TRBJ2-7	CASSQKGLAGGPSSTYEQYF	TGCGCCAGCAGCCAGAAGGGACTAGCGGGAGGGCCGAGTTCAACCTACGAGCAGTACTTC
TRBD2	many	TRBV12-3/TRBV12-4	TRBJ2-7	CASTFTQAGGPYEQYF	TGTGCCAGCACCTTTACCCAAGCGGGAGGGCCCTACGAGCAGTACTTC
-	-	TRBV18	TRBJ1-5	CASSPLTHQPQHF	TGTGCCAGCTCACCACTGACCCATCAGCCCCAGCATTTT
-	-	TRBV14	TRBJ2-3	CATRREDQPTDTQYF	TGTGCCACCAGGAGAGAGGATCAGCCCACAGATACGCAGTATTTT
TRBD2	few	TRBV7-3	TRBJ2-1	CASSLNGGTSHNEQFF	TGTGCCAGCAGCTTAAATGGGGGGACTAGCCACAATGAGCAGTTCTTC
-	few	TRBV5-1	TRBJ2-1	CASSLALGRVEQFF	TGCGCCAGCAGCTTGGCCCTAGGGCGGGTAGAGCAGTTCTTC
-	-	TRBV21-1	TRBJ2-7	CASSKEVLRRSEFYEQYF	TGTGCCAGCAGCAAAGAAGTGTTGAGACGGTCGGAGTTTTACGAGCAGTACTTC
TRBD2	-	TRBV6-5	TRBJ2-5	CASRIGTSGLPETQYF	TGTGCCAGCAGGATCGGGACTAGCGGGCTCCCGGAGACCCAGTACTTC
TRBD2	-	TRBV4-2	TRBJ2-2	CASSQDGSSGVTGELFF	TGTGCCAGCAGCCAAGATGGTTCTAGCGGGGTTACCGGGGAGCTGTTTTTT
TRBD2	-	TRBV20-1	TRBJ2-3	CSAPRQREGRHTQYF	TGCAGTGCTCCACGTCAGCGGGAGGGCCGGCATACGCAGTATTTT
TRBD1	few	TRBV20-1	TRBJ2-1	CSARPRDRQKDEQFF	TGCAGTGCTAGGCCCCGGGACAGGCAAAAGGATGAGCAGTTCTTC
-	-	TRBV7-8	TRBJ1-1	CASSLQGRSTEAFF	TGTGCCAGCAGCCTCCAGGGACGGAGCACTGAAGCTTTCTTT
TRBD2	few	TRBV10-3	TRBJ2-1	CAISEETSGSLYNEQFF	TGTGCCATCAGTGAGGAGACTAGCGGGAGTCTCTACAATGAGCAGTTCTTC
-	-	TRBV3-1	TRBJ2-5	CASSQVRRGEQYF	TGTGCCAGCAGCCAAGTTCGGAGGGGTGAGCAGTACTTC
-	-	TRBV5-6	TRBJ2-7	CASSLGLLNYEQYF	TGTGCCAGCAGCTTGGGACTACTAAACTACGAGCAGTACTTC
-	-	TRBV20-1	TRBJ2-7	CSWLAPVSHEQYF	TGCAGCTGGCTAGCTCCCGTGTCCCACGAGCAGTACTTC
-	-	TRBV4-1	TRBJ2-3	CASSQRSSDTQYF	TGCGCCAGCAGCCAACGGTCATCTGATACGCAGTATTTT
TRBD2	few	TRBV6-2/TRBV6-3	TRBJ2-1	CASSFPPRGADNEQFF	TGTGCCAGCAGTTTCCCCCCGCGGGGGGCGGATAATGAGCAGTTCTTC
-	few	TRBV6-5	TRBJ1-2	CASSSEVLGNYGYTF	TGTGCCAGCAGTTCCGAAGTGCTTGGGAACTATGGCTACACCTTC
TRBD2	few	TRBV10-3	TRBJ2-5	CAISDREGETQYF	TGTGCCATCAGTGACAGGGAGGGAGAGACCCAGTACTTC
-	-	TRBV29-1	TRBJ1-2	CSVESNGYTF	TGCAGCGTTGAGAGTAATGGCTACACCTTC
TRBD2	-	TRBV7-2	TRBJ2-1	CASSLELAYYNKQFF	TGTGCCAGCAGCTTAGAACTAGCGTATTACAATAAGCAGTTCTTC
TRBD1	many	TRBV4-1	TRBJ2-7	CASSKPGTASYEQYF	TGCGCCAGCAGTAAACCCGGGACAGCCTCCTACGAGCAGTACTTC
-	few	TRBV7-6	TRBJ2-6	CASSLGSFSGANVLTF	TGTGCCAGCAGCTTAGGGTCATTCTCTGGGGCCAACGTCCTGACTTTC
-	-	TRBV6-6	TRBJ1-1	CASSLSGALEAFF	TGTGCCAGCAGCTTGTCAGGGGCTCTTGAAGCTTTCTTT
-	-	TRBV3-1	TRBJ2-7	CASSQQHYEQYF	TGTGCCAGCAGCCAACAACACTACGAGCAGTACTTC
-	-	TRBV27	TRBJ2-3	CASRRSYGDTQYF	TGTGCCAGCAGAAGGTCGTATGGGGATACGCAGTATTTT
TRBD2	-	TRBV20-1	TRBJ2-3	CSARGTSGRAPSTDTQYF	TGCAGTGCTAGAGGGACTAGCGGGAGGGCCCCTTCCACAGATACGCAGTATTTT
TRBD2	once	TRBV7-3	TRBJ2-3	CASSFRGRSGDTQYF	TGTGCCAGCAGCTTCCGCGGGAGGAGTGGAGATACGCAGTATTTT
-	-	TRBV3-1	TRBJ2-5	CASSHVRPDTETQYF	TGTGCCAGCAGCCACGTCAGACCGGATACCGAGACCCAGTACTTC
TRBD2	-	TRBV20-1	TRBJ2-7	CSARDRRAGVREQYF	TGCAGTGCTAGAGATCGGCGAGCGGGAGTGCGTGAGCAGTACTTC
-	many	TRBV4-2	TRBJ1-5	CASSGGNQPQHF	TGTGCCAGCAGCGGAGGCAATCAGCCCCAGCATTTT
-	-	TRBV28	TRBJ1-5	CATTEEDRSPFQPQHF	TGTGCCACCACGGAGGAAGACAGGAGTCCGTTTCAGCCCCAGCATTTT
TRBD2	-	TRBV20-1	TRBJ2-3	CSANLAGLGTDTQYF	TGCAGTGCTAACCTAGCGGGTCTAGGCACAGATACGCAGTATTTT
-	few	TRBV12-3/TRBV12-4	TRBJ2-4	CASNSNIKNIQYF	TGTGCCAGCAACTCTAACATCAAAAACATTCAGTACTTC
-	few	TRBV20-1	TRBJ2-1	CSARDYTQTNEQFF	TGCAGTGCTAGAGATTACACGCAGACCAATGAGCAGTTCTTC
-	few	TRBV7-9	TRBJ1-1	CASSIQDGRNTEAFF	TGTGCCAGCAGCATCCAGGACGGTAGGAACACTGAAGCTTTCTTT
-	-	TRBV4-1	TRBJ1-4	CASSRQEGNEKLFF	TGCGCCAGCAGCCGACAGGAGGGAAATGAAAAACTGTTTTTT
-	-	TRBV13	TRBJ2-2	CASSSTEGMVAGELFF	TGTGCCAGCAGCTCTACTGAGGGGATGGTCGCCGGGGAGCTGTTTTTT
-	-	TRBV5-1	TRBJ2-7	CASSLEAGINEQYF	TGCGCCAGCAGCTTGGAGGCAGGGATAAACGAGCAGTACTTC
-	-	TRBV2	TRBJ2-3	CASSVLTGGDTQYF	TGTGCCAGCAGTGTCCTTACGGGGGGCGATACGCAGTATTTT
TRBD1	few	TRBV11-1	TRBJ2-7	CASSRDRAVIGEQYF	TGTGCCAGCAGTCGGGACAGGGCGGTTATCGGCGAGCAGTACTTC